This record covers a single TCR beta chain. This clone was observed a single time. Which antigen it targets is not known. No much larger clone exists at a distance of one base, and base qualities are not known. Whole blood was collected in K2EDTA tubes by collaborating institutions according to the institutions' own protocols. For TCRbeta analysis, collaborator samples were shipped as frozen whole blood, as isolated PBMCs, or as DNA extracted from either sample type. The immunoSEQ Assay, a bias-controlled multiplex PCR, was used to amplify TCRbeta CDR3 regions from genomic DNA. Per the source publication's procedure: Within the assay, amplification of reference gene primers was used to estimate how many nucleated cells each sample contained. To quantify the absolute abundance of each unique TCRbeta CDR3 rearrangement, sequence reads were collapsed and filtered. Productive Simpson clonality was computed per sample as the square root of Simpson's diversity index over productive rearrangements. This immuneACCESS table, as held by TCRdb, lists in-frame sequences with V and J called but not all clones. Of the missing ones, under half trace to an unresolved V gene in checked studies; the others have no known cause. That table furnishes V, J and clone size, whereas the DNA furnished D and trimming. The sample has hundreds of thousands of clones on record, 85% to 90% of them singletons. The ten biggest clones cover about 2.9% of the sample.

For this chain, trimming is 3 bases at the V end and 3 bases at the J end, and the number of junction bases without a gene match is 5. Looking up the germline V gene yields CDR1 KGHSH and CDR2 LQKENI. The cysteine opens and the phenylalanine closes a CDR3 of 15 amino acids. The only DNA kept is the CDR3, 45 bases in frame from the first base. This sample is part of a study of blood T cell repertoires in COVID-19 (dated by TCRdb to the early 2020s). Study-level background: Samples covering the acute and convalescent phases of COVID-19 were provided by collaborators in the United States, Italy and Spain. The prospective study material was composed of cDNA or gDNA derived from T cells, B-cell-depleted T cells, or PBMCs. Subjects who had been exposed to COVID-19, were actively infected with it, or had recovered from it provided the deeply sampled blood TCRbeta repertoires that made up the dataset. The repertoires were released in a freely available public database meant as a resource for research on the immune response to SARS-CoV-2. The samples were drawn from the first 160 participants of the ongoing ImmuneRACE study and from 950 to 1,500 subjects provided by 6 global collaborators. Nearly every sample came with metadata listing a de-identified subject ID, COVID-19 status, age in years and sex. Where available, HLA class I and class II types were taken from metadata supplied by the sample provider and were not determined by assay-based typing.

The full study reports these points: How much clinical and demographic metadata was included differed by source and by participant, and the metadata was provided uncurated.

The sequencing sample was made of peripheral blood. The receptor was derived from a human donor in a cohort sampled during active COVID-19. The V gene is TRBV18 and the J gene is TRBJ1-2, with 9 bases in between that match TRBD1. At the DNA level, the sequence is TGTGCCAGCTCACCGAGGGACAGGGAGGACTATGGCTACACCTTC. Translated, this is CASSPRDREDYGYTF.